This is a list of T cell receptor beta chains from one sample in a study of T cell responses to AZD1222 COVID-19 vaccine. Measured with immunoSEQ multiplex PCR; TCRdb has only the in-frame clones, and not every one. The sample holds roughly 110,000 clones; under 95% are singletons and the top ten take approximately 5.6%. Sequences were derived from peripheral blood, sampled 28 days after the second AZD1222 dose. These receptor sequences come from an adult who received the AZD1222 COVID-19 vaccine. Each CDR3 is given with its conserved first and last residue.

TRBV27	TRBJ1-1	CASSSLRQQGRDTEAFF
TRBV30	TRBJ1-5	CAWSVRGDQPQHF
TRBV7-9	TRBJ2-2	CASSPSSGTGELFF
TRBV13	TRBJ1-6	CASSSRGRHNSPLHF
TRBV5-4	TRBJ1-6	CASSPRGSYNSPLHF
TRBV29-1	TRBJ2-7	CSVESGLQYF
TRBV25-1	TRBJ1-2	CASRGGQGACCYGYTF
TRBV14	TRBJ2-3	CASSQGDTQYF
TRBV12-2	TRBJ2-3	CASRLAREGSSTDTQYF
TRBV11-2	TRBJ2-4	CASSLERLAKNIQYF
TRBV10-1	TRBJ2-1	CASKFPGDNEQFF
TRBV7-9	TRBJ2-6	CASSSFGGRIFSGANVLTF
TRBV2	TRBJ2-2	CASSPGLARTGELFF
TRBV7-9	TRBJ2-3	CASRGANTQYF
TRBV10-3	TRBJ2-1	CAIKDRDGNEQFF
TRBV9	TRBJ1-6	CASSGGTIDNSPLHF
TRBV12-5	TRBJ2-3	CASGQGGADTQYF
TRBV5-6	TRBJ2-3	CASSSSSGGVDTQYF
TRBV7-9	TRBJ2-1	CASSSRVGSGSSYNEQFF
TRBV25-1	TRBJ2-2	CASNPGLATGELFF
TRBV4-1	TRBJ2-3	CASSQVGGADTQYF
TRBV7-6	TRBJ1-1	CASSLARGRNMNTEAFF
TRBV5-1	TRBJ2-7	CASSQWGQGNEQYF
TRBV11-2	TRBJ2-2	CASSWGGELFF
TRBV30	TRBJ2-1	CAWSRSGQGFLQFF
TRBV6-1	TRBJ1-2	CASSEYSSGKDYGYTF
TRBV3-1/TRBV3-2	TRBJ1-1	CASSPQVKAEAFF
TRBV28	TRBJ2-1	CASGLIGNEQFF
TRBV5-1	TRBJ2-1	CASSPTAGTSSNEQFF
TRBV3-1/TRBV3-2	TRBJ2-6	CASSQDLGANVLTF
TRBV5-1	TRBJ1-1	CASSLAGTMNTEAFF
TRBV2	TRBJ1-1	CASSDEGAGTEAFF
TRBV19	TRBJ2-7	CASSNRAGTYEQYF
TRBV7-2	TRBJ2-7	CASSRDTYEQYF
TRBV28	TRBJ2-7	CASSLTEKTPHYEQYF
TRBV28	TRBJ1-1	CASTLPRDTEAFF
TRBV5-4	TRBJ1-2	CASSLGQGGGYTF
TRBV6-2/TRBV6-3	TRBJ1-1	CASSYRGTTTEAFF
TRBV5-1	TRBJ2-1	CASSLGGGDNEQFF
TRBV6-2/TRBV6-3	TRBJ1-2	CASSYDGQGSRAYGYTF
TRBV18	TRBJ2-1	CASSPKGAGNEQFF
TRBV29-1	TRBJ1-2	CSVEEQGNYGYTF
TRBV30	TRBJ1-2	CAWSVVPGASGYTF
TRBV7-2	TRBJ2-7	CASSWGLAGAREQYF
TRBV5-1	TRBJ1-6	CASSSGANSPLHF
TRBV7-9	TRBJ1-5	CASRAGSSSNQPQHF
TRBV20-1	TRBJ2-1	CGGRTYNEQFF
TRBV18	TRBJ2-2	CASSPRGPLTGELFF
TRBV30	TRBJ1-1	CAWSLDREGEAFF
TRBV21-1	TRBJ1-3	CASSKATGTPSGNTIYF
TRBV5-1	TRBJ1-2	CASSLTPGDYGYTF
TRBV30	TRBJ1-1	CAWRAASLNTEAFF
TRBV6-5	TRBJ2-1	CASSTPGASYNEQFF
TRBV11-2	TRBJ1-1	CASSRQTTGEAFF
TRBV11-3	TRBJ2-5	CASSPDGRETQYF